These T cell receptor beta chains were read from a single sample in a study of blood T cells in healthy people across ages. TCRdb called the 5' RACE reads again in MiXCR, with one record for every CDR3 protein. The profile covers approximately 850,000 distinct CDR3 sequences, with under 55% appearing a single time and around 21% taken by the ten largest. Sequencing input: blood. The source is a man aged 60-69 years in good health. Each CDR3 is given with its conserved first and last residue. The D gene is left open where the match is weak. Clone size is not always given. Where it is, it says once, few, many or a class for expanded clones.

d_gene,v_gene,j_gene,abundance,CDR3aa,CDR3nt
TRBD2,TRBV3-1,TRBJ2-5,NA,CASSQDRRGLAGGLRQEQYF,TGTGCCAGCAGCCAAGATCGGAGAGGACTAGCGGGGGGTCTACGACAGGAGCAGTACTTC
NA,TRBV11-3,TRBJ1-2,NA,CASSLGPTAASGYTF,TGTGCCAGCAGCTTAGGGCCGACAGCGGCGAGTGGCTACACCTTC
TRBD2,TRBV3-1,TRBJ2-5,few,CASSDSGGNETQYF,TGTGCCAGCAGTGATAGCGGGGGGAATGAGACCCAGTACTTC
TRBD1,TRBV9,TRBJ1-1,NA,CASSKQGPNTEAFF,TGTGCCAGCAGCAAACAGGGGCCGAACACTGAAGCTTTCTTT
NA,TRBV25-1,TRBJ1-6,NA,CASSESISPLHF,TGTGCCAGCAGTGAATCAATCTCACCCCTCCACTTT
NA,TRBV20-1,TRBJ2-3,NA,CSASQGFSTDTQYF,TGCAGTGCTAGTCAGGGATTTAGCACAGATACGCAGTATTTT
NA,TRBV7-2,TRBJ2-3,NA,CASSVRGLAKDTQYF,TGTGCCAGCAGCGTTAGAGGGCTAGCGAAGGATACGCAGTATTTT
TRBD1,TRBV6-2/TRBV6-3,TRBJ2-7,NA,CASRWTGGYNEQYF,TGTGCCAGCCGTTGGACAGGGGGGTACAATGAGCAGTACTTC
NA,TRBV12-3/TRBV12-4,TRBJ1-2,NA,CASSGLFAGGYTF,TGTGCCAGCAGTGGCCTATTCGCCGGCGGCTACACCTTC
TRBD1,TRBV7-2,TRBJ1-1,NA,CASSSQGAHTEAFF,TGTGCCAGCAGCTCCCAGGGGGCGCACACTGAAGCTTTCTTT
NA,TRBV5-1,TRBJ2-5,NA,CASSLEVKETQYF,TGCGCCAGCAGCCTGGAAGTAAAAGAGACCCAGTACTTC
NA,TRBV6-2/TRBV6-3,TRBJ2-7,NA,CASSDTGPYEQYF,TGTGCCAGCAGTGATACAGGTCCCTACGAGCAGTACTTC
NA,TRBV6-2/TRBV6-3,TRBJ2-5,few,CASSYGLSTGETQYF,TGTGCCAGCAGTTACGGGCTATCTACCGGAGAGACCCAGTACTTC
NA,TRBV6-2/TRBV6-3,TRBJ1-1,NA,CASSDYREHTEAFF,TGTGCCAGCAGTGACTACAGGGAGCACACTGAAGCTTTCTTT
NA,TRBV2,TRBJ2-7,NA,CASRKGDVSYEQYF,TGTGCCAGCAGAAAAGGGGACGTCTCCTACGAGCAGTACTTC
TRBD1,TRBV10-3,TRBJ2-1,NA,CAISDRGGNEQFF,TGTGCCATCAGCGACAGGGGAGGAAATGAGCAGTTCTTC
TRBD1,TRBV20-1,TRBJ1-2,few,CSATGTGDGYTF,TGCAGTGCCACCGGGACAGGGGATGGCTACACCTTC
NA,TRBV7-2,TRBJ2-7,many,CASSLVVGEQYF,TGTGCCAGCAGCTTAGTGGTCGGCGAGCAGTACTTC
TRBD1,TRBV5-6,TRBJ2-1,NA,CASSYKQGERNNEQFF,TGTGCCAGCAGCTATAAACAGGGGGAACGGAACAATGAGCAGTTCTTC
NA,TRBV3-1,TRBJ1-1,NA,CASSLQGSDTEAFF,TGTGCCAGCAGTCTGCAGGGGTCGGACACTGAAGCTTTCTTT
TRBD2,TRBV12-3/TRBV12-4,TRBJ2-7,many,CASSLAGYYEQYF,TGTGCCAGCAGTCTAGCGGGGTACTACGAGCAGTACTTC
NA,TRBV7-9,TRBJ2-6,NA,CASSLFQGSGANVLTF,TGTGCCAGCAGCTTATTTCAGGGGTCTGGGGCCAACGTCCTGACTTTC
TRBD2,TRBV2,TRBJ2-4,few,CASSDVTSGGLAKNIQYF,TGTGCCAGCAGTGACGTGACTAGCGGGGGACTAGCCAAAAACATTCAGTACTTC
NA,TRBV9,TRBJ2-3,NA,CASSVESGGSGDTQYF,TGTGCCAGCAGCGTAGAATCCGGGGGCTCCGGAGATACGCAGTATTTT
NA,TRBV24-1,TRBJ2-5,NA,CATSEDSGYSRETQYF,TGTGCCACCAGTGAAGACAGCGGGTATAGCCGAGAGACCCAGTACTTC
TRBD1,TRBV11-2,TRBJ2-7,NA,CACSFGQGRYEQYF,TGTGCCTGCAGCTTCGGACAGGGGAGATACGAGCAGTACTTC
TRBD1,TRBV6-5,TRBJ1-3,NA,CASSYSPQGVGTARNTIYF,TGTGCCAGCAGTTACTCCCCCCAAGGCGTTGGGACAGCCAGAAACACCATATATTTT
TRBD2,TRBV27,TRBJ2-2,NA,CASSLAGGLTGELFF,TGTGCCAGCAGTTTGGCGGGGGGCCTCACCGGGGAGCTGTTTTTT
NA,TRBV12-3/TRBV12-4,TRBJ2-7,once,CASSWRGRNEQYF,TGTGCCAGCAGCTGGCGGGGGCGGAACGAGCAGTACTTC
NA,TRBV20-1,TRBJ1-1,NA,CSVEAGAFF,TGCAGTGTGGAGGCGGGAGCTTTCTTT
NA,TRBV5-1,TRBJ2-3,few,CASSSDPEDTQYF,TGCGCCAGCAGCTCCGATCCGGAGGATACGCAGTATTTT
TRBD2,TRBV7-9,TRBJ2-3,NA,CASSLLVTSGESDTQYF,TGTGCCAGCAGCTTATTGGTGACTAGCGGGGAATCAGATACGCAGTATTTT
NA,TRBV14,TRBJ2-1,NA,CASSQDTGTSYNEQFF,TGTGCCAGCAGCCAGGATACCGGGACATCCTACAATGAGCAGTTCTTC
TRBD2,TRBV20-1,TRBJ2-1,NA,CSALDDGRGDEQFF,TGCAGTGCTCTCGACGATGGGAGGGGCGATGAGCAGTTCTTC
TRBD1,TRBV20-1,TRBJ1-5,NA,CSATPTGSQPQHF,TGCAGTGCTACCCCGACAGGGAGTCAGCCCCAGCATTTT
TRBD2,TRBV20-1,TRBJ2-1,NA,CSAPSWAGGPREQFF,TGCAGTGCGCCGAGCTGGGCGGGGGGGCCAAGGGAGCAGTTCTTC
NA,TRBV20-1,TRBJ2-7,NA,CSARRTGLYEQYF,TGCAGTGCTAGAAGAACGGGTCTCTACGAGCAGTACTTC
NA,TRBV12-3/TRBV12-4,TRBJ2-7,few,CASSLNFSYEQYF,TGTGCCAGCAGTTTGAACTTCTCCTACGAGCAGTACTTC
NA,TRBV2,TRBJ2-6,few,CASSVRNSGANVLTF,TGTGCCAGCAGTGTACGAAACTCTGGGGCCAACGTCCTGACTTTC
TRBD2,TRBV4-3,TRBJ2-2,NA,CASSLRGVANTGELFF,TGCGCCAGCAGCCTCCGGGGGGTCGCGAACACCGGGGAGCTGTTTTTT
TRBD1,TRBV7-2,TRBJ1-2,NA,CASSLYGQGASGYTF,TGTGCCAGCAGCTTATACGGACAGGGGGCGAGTGGCTACACCTTC
NA,TRBV24-1,TRBJ1-2,NA,CATSSETGGYTF,TGTGCCACCAGCTCGGAAACGGGAGGCTACACCTTC
NA,TRBV28,TRBJ2-5,NA,CASSPPPRGGSTQYF,TGTGCCAGCAGTCCACCTCCTAGAGGCGGGTCGACCCAGTACTTC
TRBD2,TRBV7-9,TRBJ2-5,NA,CASSLMSGVKETQYF,TGTGCCAGCAGCTTAATGAGCGGGGTAAAAGAGACCCAGTACTTC
NA,TRBV4-1,TRBJ1-2,NA,CASSPTKGASSDGYTF,TGCGCCAGCAGCCCCACAAAGGGAGCCTCGTCGGATGGCTACACCTTC
NA,TRBV30,TRBJ2-2,NA,CAWGDFTGELFF,TGTGCCTGGGGGGATTTCACCGGGGAGCTGTTTTTT
NA,TRBV30,TRBJ2-1,NA,CAWSIGQSSYNEQFF,TGTGCCTGGAGTATAGGACAGAGCTCCTACAATGAGCAGTTCTTC
NA,TRBV7-3,TRBJ2-1,NA,CASSPLNSSPGLGGEQFF,TGTGCCAGCAGCCCCTTGAATTCCTCACCCGGACTAGGGGGTGAGCAGTTCTTC
TRBD2,TRBV4-1,TRBJ2-7,NA,CASSQESLAGSYEQYF,TGCGCCAGCAGCCAAGAGTCGTTAGCGGGCAGCTACGAGCAGTACTTC
TRBD1,TRBV20-1,TRBJ2-5,NA,CSARDPLMTGVLVETQYF,TGCAGTGCTAGAGATCCCCTCATGACAGGGGTGCTTGTGGAGACCCAGTACTTC
NA,TRBV9,TRBJ2-6,few,CASSASTGGGSGANVLTF,TGTGCCAGCAGCGCCAGTACAGGTGGGGGAAGTGGGGCCAACGTCCTGACTTTC
NA,TRBV5-1,TRBJ2-7,few,CASSYQGHGVEQYF,TGCGCCAGCAGCTACCAGGGACACGGGGTGGAGCAGTACTTC
NA,TRBV20-1,TRBJ2-5,NA,CSGLLASPRRKETQYF,TGCAGTGGTTTATTGGCCTCTCCTAGGCGCAAAGAGACCCAGTACTTC
NA,TRBV6-2/TRBV6-3,TRBJ1-5,NA,CASSYGLQGRGFSNQPQHF,TGTGCCAGCAGTTACGGGTTGCAGGGAAGAGGATTTAGCAATCAGCCCCAGCATTTT